This T cell receptor (beta chain) was retrieved from a study of CD4 T cell repertoires in COVID-19. Data came from immunoSEQ multiplex PCR; TCRdb stores just in-frame clones and leaves some out. The sample yields 70,000 to 95,000 clones, roughly four fifths seen once. No culture step preceded sequencing of the ex vivo isolated memory T cells. The V end was cut by 5 bases, the J end by 4 bases, with 3 bases between. The length of the CDR3 is 11 residues. In germline, CDR1 is MNHEY, CDR2 SVGEGT. The chain couples TRBV6-2 or TRBV6-3 to TRBJ1-3, with D uncertain. The sequencing used CD4+ T cells from peripheral blood, collected after recovery from COVID-19. This clonotype originated in a human donor who had COVID-19. This CDR3 is CASSVGNTIYF. In DNA, the CDR3 is TGTGCCAGCAGTGTAGGAAACACCATATATTTT.